This T cell receptor (beta chain) was captured by sequencing in a study of blood T cell repertoires in COVID-19. Study processing details: Reference gene primer amplification in the assay estimated nucleated cell counts. Using immunoSEQ multiplex PCR, the repertoire was profiled, and TCRdb retains in-frame clones only, with some absent. From that table come the V and J calls and clone size; the DNA was used to work out D and trimming. The table records roughly 120,000 clones, 85% to 90% of them present only once. Deletions cut 4 bases from V and 2 bases from J, with 21 bases between. Germline lookup yields CDR1 LGHDT and CDR2 YNNKEL (reference sequence). CDR3 length: 17 residues.

This sequence originates from a woman in her forties or fifties with active or convalescent COVID-19. The sequenced sample was peripheral blood. J is TRBJ2-7 and V is TRBV3-1 (or the pseudogene TRBV3-2); possibly TRBD2 for D (5 bases). In DNA, the CDR3 is TGTGCCAGCAGCCCAAGACGAGTTGGGGAGACCGCCTACGAGCAGTACTTC. It yields the protein CASSPRRVGETAYEQYF.